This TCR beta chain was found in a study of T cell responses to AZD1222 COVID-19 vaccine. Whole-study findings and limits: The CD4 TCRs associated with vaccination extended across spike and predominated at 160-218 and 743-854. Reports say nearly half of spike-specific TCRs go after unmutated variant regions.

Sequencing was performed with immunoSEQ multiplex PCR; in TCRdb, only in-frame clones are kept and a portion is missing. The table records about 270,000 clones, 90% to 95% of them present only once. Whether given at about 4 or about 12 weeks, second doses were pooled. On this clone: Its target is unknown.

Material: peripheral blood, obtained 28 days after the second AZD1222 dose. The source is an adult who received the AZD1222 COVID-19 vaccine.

CDR3 sequence: CASSPGQAQETQYF. The CDR3 DNA reads TGTGCCAGCAGTCCGGGGCAGGCCCAAGAGACCCAGTACTTC. The chain employs TRBV2 and TRBJ2-5, with D possibly being TRBD1 or TRBD2 (5 bases each). Looked up from germline, CDR1 is SNHLY and CDR2 is FYNNEI. The V end lost 5 bases, the J end lost 1 base, and 11 bases lay between the germline ends. The length of the CDR3 is 14 residues.